In this sample, the clone carrying this T cell receptor (beta chain) turned up many times. The CDR3 has 14 residues. Germline V gene lookup returns CDR1 SGHTA and CDR2 FQGNSA. V lost 2 bases and J lost 1; bases outside the gene matches: 1. Library preparation (for TCRbeta) was performed with unique molecular identifiers. In TCRdb, the PCR reads were re-called with MiXCR into one record per CDR3 protein. The table lists roughly 500,000 distinct CDR3 sequences, over 25% of them singletons. This sample is drawn from a study of T-cell reconstitution after alpha-beta-depleted transplantation in children. This rearrangement joins TRBV7-2 to TRBJ2-5, with 7 bases identical to TRBD1. The sequencing here drew on PBMCs from the stem cell graft donor, taken from the stem cell graft. The TCR was taken from a human donor who donated a stem cell graft to a child with aplastic anemia. The CDR3 coding sequence is TGTGCCAGCAGCTTAAACAGGGGCCAAGAGACCCAGTACTTC. Amino acid sequence: CASSLNRGQETQYF.